Following are 24 T cell receptor beta chains from one sample sequenced in a study of OX40 agonist ivuxolimab in advanced cancers. The protocol was immunoSEQ multiplex PCR, while the TCRdb copy is restricted to in-frame clones and leaves out a portion. The sample includes 65,000 to 100,000 clones, around 91% seen only once; the top ten take around 0.34%. The source was CD4+ or CD8+ T cells sorted from blood, collected in a trial of the OX40 agonist ivuxolimab. Source of these receptors: an adult with an advanced solid tumor such as melanoma, head and neck, liver or kidney cancer.

The chain has TRBV6-5 and TRBJ1-4, with TRBD1 as a possible D gene (5 bases). Looked up from germline, CDR1 is MNHEY and CDR2 is SVGAGI. CDR3 length equals 14 residues. V lost 8 bases to trimming and J lost 0 bases, with 10 bases between them. The CDR3 DNA reads TGTGCCAGCGGGGGAGATGCAACTAATGAAAAACTGTTTTTT. Translated, it gives CASGGDATNEKLFF.

This chain links TRBV28 with TRBJ2-7, with unresolved D. The V gene's germline CDR1 is MDHEN and CDR2 SYDVKM. The germline V and J ends were trimmed by 4 bases and 0 bases, with 7 bases remaining between them. The CDR3 is 13 amino acids. The CDR3 nucleotides are TGTGCCAGCAGTTCAGGATCCTCCTACGAGCAGTACGTC. Translation: CASSSGSSYEQYV.

This rearrangement joins TRBV9 to TRBJ2-5, with 10 nucleotides matching TRBD2. V was pared by 0 bases and J by 4 bases, with 9 bases of the junction left unmatched. CDR3 length: 17 amino acids. Germline V gene sequence: CDR1 SGDLS, CDR2 YYNGEE. CDR3 region: CASSVVASGGLGETQYF. CDR3 nucleotide sequence: TGTGCCAGCAGCGTAGTGGCTAGCGGGGGCCTGGGAGAGACCCAGTACTTC.

This chain joins TRBV19 and TRBJ2-7; tentatively, D is TRBD2 (5 bases). CDR1 and CDR2 (germline): LNHDA, SQIVND (reference sequence). V was shortened by 6 bases and J by 9 bases, with 18 bases between the two germline ends. The CDR3 consists of 13 residues. The DNA for the CDR3 is TGTGCCAGTAGCCCCGGGGTACCCAGAGGGCAGTACGTC. The encoded protein is CASSPGVPRGQYV.

The chain combines TRBV11-2 with TRBJ2-7; no definite D call. Germline CDR1 SGHAT, CDR2 FQNNGV. The CDR3 extends over 13 amino acids. The V end lost 6 bases, the J end lost 7 bases, and 16 bases lay between the germline ends. The CDR3 sequence is CASRDRRRVEQYV. For the CDR3, the DNA is TGTGCCAGCAGAGACCGACGAAGGGTGGAGCAGTACGTC.

The rearrangement uses TRBV30 and TRBJ1-6; TRBD1 matches 10 bases. The CDR3 is made up of 15 amino acids. The germline CDR1 and CDR2 sequences are GTSNPN and SVGIG (reference sequence). The V gene end was trimmed by 3 bases and the J gene end by 5 bases; junction bases not matched to a gene: 4. The CDR3 nucleotides read TGTGCCTGGAGCGAGGGACAGGGGAATAATTCACCCCTCCACTTT. Its protein product is CAWSEGQGNNSPLHF. Full variable domain (remainder filled in from reference TRBV30 and TRBJ1-6): SQTIHQWPATLVQPVGSPLSLECTVEGTSNPNLYWYRQAAGRGLQLLFYSVGIGQISSEVPQNLSASRPQDRQFILSSKKLLLSDSGFYLCAWSEGQGNNSPLHFGNGTRLTVT.

This chain connects TRBV7-8 to TRBJ1-2; maybe TRBD1 (5 bases). Trimming cost V 4 bases and J 6 bases, with 15 bases left between them. The CDR3 covers 14 residues. CDR1 and CDR2 from the germline V gene are SGHVS and FQNEAQ. The CDR3 sequence is CASSSGRGTDGYTF. For the CDR3, the DNA is TGTGCCAGCAGCTCCGGGAGGGGAACGGATGGCTACACCTTC.

The rearrangement uses TRBV30 and TRBJ1-4, with a tentative D call TRBD1 (5 bases). Germline assignment: CDR1 GTSNPN and CDR2 SVGIG (reference sequence). This CDR3 region has 11 residues. CDR3 bases: TGTGGAACAGGTTATAATGAAAAACTGTTTTTT. Translation gives CGTGYNEKLFF.

The chain has TRBV5-6 and TRBJ1-2, with D perhaps matching TRBD1 (6 bases). This CDR3 has 13 amino acids. The V and J ends lost 4 bases and 4 bases respectively, with 11 bases between them. Germline CDR1 is SGHDT and CDR2 is YYEEEE. As DNA, the CDR3 is TGTGCCAGCAGCCGCGGGGGGCCCTATGGCTACACCTTC. As protein: CASSRGGPYGYTF.

The V call is TRBV27, the J call TRBJ2-5, with D tentatively TRBD1 or TRBD2 (6 bases each). CDR3 size: 15 residues. CDR1 and CDR2 (germline): MNHEY, SMNVEV (reference sequence). Trimming left V 6 bases short and J 5 bases short, with 19 bases between. The CDR3 DNA follows: TGTGCCAGCAGCCAAAGGGTTGGGGGGCGCGAGACCCAGTACTTC. It translates to CASSQRVGGRETQYF.

The rearrangement links TRBV5-1 to TRBJ1-5, with D unclear. Looked up from germline, CDR1 is SGHRS and CDR2 is YFSETQ. This CDR3 comprises 15 residues. The V and J ends lost 0 bases and 5 bases respectively, with 12 bases between them. CDR3 in amino acids: CASSLGPLGDQPQHF. CDR3 in DNA: TGCGCCAGCAGCTTGGGACCCCTAGGAGATCAGCCCCAGCATTTT.

This clone was recorded a few times. This chain joins TRBV2 and TRBJ1-5; D is possibly TRBD1 (5 bases). CDR3 length equals 15 residues. V was trimmed by 6 bases and J by 7 bases, leaving 19 bases between them. Germline CDR1 reads SNHLY; CDR2 reads FYNNEI. CDR3 protein: CASSVAGTAFQPQHF. The CDR3 nucleotides are TGTGCCAGCAGCGTGGCCGGGACGGCTTTCCAGCCCCAGCATTTT.

This clone is a singleton in its sample. The chain uses TRBV2 and TRBJ2-1; D remains unclear. The germline V gene has CDR1 SNHLY and CDR2 FYNNEI. This CDR3 has 12 residues. Trimming shortened V by 2 bases and J by 5 bases, and 4 bases separated the two germline ends. The chain's CDR3 is CASSERDNEQFF. The CDR3 DNA reads as TGTGCCAGCAGTGAACGGGACAATGAGCAGTTCTTC.

The chain joins TRBV9 to TRBJ1-4; a weak D match, TRBD1 (5 bases). This CDR3 has 15 amino acids. Germline V gene data show CDR1 as SGDLS and CDR2 as YYNGEE. V gave up 4 bases and J gave up 5 bases, with 15 bases separating them. The CDR3 spells CASSPPLGGNEKLFF. In DNA, the CDR3 is TGTGCCAGCAGCCCGCCCCTGGGGGGAAATGAAAAACTGTTTTTT.

The J gene is TRBJ2-5, the V gene TRBV5-1; TRBD2 aligns across 11 bases. The V segment lost 1 base and the J segment 3 bases; nucleotides outside the gene matches: 5. The CDR3 sequence is 16 residues long. CDR1 is SGHRS, CDR2 YFSETQ, per germline. The CDR3 spells CASSLTPGLAEETQYF. In DNA form, the CDR3 reads TGCGCCAGCAGCTTGACCCCGGGACTAGCGGAAGAGACCCAGTACTTC.

The chain joins TRBV28 to TRBJ1-5; 10 bases are a match to TRBD1. V lost 7 bases to trimming and J lost 0 bases; unmatched junction nucleotides: 9. This CDR3 spans 17 amino acids. CDR1 is MDHEN, CDR2 SYDVKM, per germline. DNA of the CDR3: TGTGCCAGCATTTCCGGGACAGGGGTTTTTAGCAATCAGCCCCAGCATTTT. Translating gives CASISGTGVFSNQPQHF.

Notes on this clone: One junction end does not reproduce the germline sequence, and a read error may be involved. The chain carries TRBV27 and TRBJ2-1; tentative D call: TRBD1 (6 bases). Germline V lookup: CDR1 MNHEY, CDR2 SMNVEV (reference sequence). The CDR3 is 14 amino acids. The CDR3 DNA reads as TGTACCAGCAGTTTAACAGGGTTGGGGAATGAGCAGTTCTTC. It encodes CTSSLTGLGNEQFF.

The chain links TRBV5-1 to TRBJ1-3, with TRBD1 matching over 8 bases. Germline V gene sequence: CDR1 SGHRS, CDR2 YFSETQ. After removal of 2 bases from V and 8 bases from J, the junction contained 9 bases not matched to a gene. The CDR3 extends over 15 amino acids. DNA of the CDR3: TGCGCCAGCAGCTTCCTGACAGGGGCAAAGGACACCATATATTTT. This codes for CASSFLTGAKDTIYF.

The chain is built from TRBV7-9 and TRBJ2-7, with D perhaps matching TRBD1 (5 bases). The CDR3 sequence is 12 residues long. Looked up from germline, CDR1 is SEHNR and CDR2 is FQNEAQ (reference sequence). Trimming left V 5 bases short and J 5 bases short, with 10 bases between. The CDR3 is CASSRRAHEQYF. In DNA form, the CDR3 reads TGTGCCAGCAGCCGCAGGGCCCACGAGCAGTACTTC.

The V and J genes are TRBV6-1 and TRBJ1-6; D is ambiguous. CDR1 and CDR2 (germline): MNHNS, SASEGT. The V and J ends lost 3 bases and 10 bases respectively, with 10 bases between them. The CDR3 is 13 amino acids. The CDR3 loop reads CASSESRESPLHF. The CDR3 DNA follows: TGTGCCAGCAGTGAGAGCCGGGAATCACCCCTCCACTTT.

The rearrangement links TRBV18 to TRBJ2-2; 8 bases are a match to TRBD2. CDR1 is KGHSH and CDR2 is LQKENI in the germline V gene. This CDR3 has 15 amino acids. V lost 2 bases to trimming and J lost 5 bases; unmatched junction nucleotides: 4. Here the CDR3 reads CASSPEASGTGELFF. CDR3 DNA: TGTGCCAGCTCACCAGAGGCTAGCGGGACCGGGGAGCTGTTTTTT.

This clone was seen once. The V and J genes are TRBV21-1 and TRBJ2-7; no DNA check was done on the table's D call, TRBD2. TRBV21-1 is a recognized pseudogene. The CDR3 is 13 amino acids. The CDR3 sequence is CASISNPRREQYV. CDR3 DNA sequence: TGTGCCAGCATCTCGAACCCACGAAGGGAGCAGTACGTC.

CDR3 amino acids: CASRIPGAINEQYF. The DNA of the CDR3 is TGTGCCAGCCGAATACCCGGGGCAATCAACGAGCAGTACTTC. The chain has TRBV27 and TRBJ2-7; D tentatively reads TRBD1 or TRBD2 (5 bases each). The CDR3 length is 14 residues. Germline CDR1 reads MNHEY; CDR2 reads SMNVEV (reference sequence). V lost 8 bases and J lost 5, with 19 bases in between.

V usage is TRBV5-1 and J usage is TRBJ1-2; TRBD1 is a possible D gene (6 bases). Between the trimmed V and J ends, which lost 4 bases and 7 bases, there was a span of 17 bases. CDR3 length: 14 amino acids. CDR1 and CDR2 (germline): SGHRS, YFSETQ. The CDR3 is CASSTEGGSGGYTF. The CDR3 nucleotides are TGCGCCAGCAGCACGGAAGGGGGGTCGGGTGGCTACACCTTC.